Here is one T cell receptor beta chain with its context. This sample was included in a study of blood T cell repertoires in COVID-19. In the study overall: The United States, Italy and Spain supplied acute and convalescent COVID-19 samples. PBMCs, B-cell-depleted T cells, or T cells were the source of the cDNA or gDNA that made up the material.

Germline CDR1 SGDLS, CDR2 YYNGEE. This CDR3 has 12 residues. The V end lost 5 bases, the J end lost 2 bases, and 5 bases lay between the germline ends. In the study's own analysis: Reference gene primers were amplified, and this amplification served to estimate nucleated cell counts. Some clones are missing from TCRdb's copy, which holds only in-frame ones; the method was immunoSEQ multiplex PCR. V and J calls and clone size are as listed in that table; D and trimming were resolved from the DNA. The table has just under 45,000 clones, roughly 87% seen once. The J gene is TRBJ1-3, the V gene TRBV9; D gene unclear. The sample consisted of peripheral blood. This TCR was recovered from a woman older than 75 in a cohort sampled during active or convalescent COVID-19. CDR3 amino acids: CASRSAGNTIYF. The DNA of the CDR3 is TGTGCCAGCAGGTCGGCTGGAAACACCATATATTTT.